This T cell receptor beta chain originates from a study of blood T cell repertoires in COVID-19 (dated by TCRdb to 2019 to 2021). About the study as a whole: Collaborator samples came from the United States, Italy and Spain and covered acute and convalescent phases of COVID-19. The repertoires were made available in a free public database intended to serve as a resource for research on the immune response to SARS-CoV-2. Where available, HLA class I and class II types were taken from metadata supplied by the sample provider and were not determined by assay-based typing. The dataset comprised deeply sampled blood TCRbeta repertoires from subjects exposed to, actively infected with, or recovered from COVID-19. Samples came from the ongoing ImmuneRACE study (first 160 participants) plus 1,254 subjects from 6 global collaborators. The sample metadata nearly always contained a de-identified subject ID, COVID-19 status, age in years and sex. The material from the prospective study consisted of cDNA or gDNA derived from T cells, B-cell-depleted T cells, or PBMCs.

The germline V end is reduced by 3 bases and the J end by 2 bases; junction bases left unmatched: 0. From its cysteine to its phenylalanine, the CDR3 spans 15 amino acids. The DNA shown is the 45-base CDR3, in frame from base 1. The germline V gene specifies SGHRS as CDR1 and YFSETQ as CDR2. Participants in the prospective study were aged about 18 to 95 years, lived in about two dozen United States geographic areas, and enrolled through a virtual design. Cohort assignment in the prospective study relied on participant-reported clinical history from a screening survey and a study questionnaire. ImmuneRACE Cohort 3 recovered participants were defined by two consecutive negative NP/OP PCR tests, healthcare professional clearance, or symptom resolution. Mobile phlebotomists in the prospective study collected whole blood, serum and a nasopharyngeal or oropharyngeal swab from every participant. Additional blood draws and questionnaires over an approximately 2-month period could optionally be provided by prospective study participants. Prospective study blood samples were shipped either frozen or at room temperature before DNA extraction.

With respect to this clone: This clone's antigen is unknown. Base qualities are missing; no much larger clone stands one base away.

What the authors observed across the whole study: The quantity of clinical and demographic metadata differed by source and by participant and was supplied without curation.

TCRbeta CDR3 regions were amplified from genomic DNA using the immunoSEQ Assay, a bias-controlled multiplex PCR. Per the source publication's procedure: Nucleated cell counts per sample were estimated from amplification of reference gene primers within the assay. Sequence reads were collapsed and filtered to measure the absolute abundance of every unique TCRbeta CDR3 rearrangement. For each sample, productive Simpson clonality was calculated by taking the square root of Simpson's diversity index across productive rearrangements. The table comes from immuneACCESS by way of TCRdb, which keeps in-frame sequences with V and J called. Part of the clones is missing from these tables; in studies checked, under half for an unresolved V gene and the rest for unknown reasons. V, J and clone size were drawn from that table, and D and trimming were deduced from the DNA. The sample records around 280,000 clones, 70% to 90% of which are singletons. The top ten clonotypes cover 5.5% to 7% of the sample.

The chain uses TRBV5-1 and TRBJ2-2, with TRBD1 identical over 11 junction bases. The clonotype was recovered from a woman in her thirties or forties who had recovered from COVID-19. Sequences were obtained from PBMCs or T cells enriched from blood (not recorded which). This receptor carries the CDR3 CASSWTGGNTGELFF. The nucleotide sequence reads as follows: TGCGCCAGCAGCTGGACAGGGGGCAACACCGGGGAGCTGTTTTTT.